This T cell receptor (beta chain) was sequenced during a study of blood T cell repertoires in COVID-19. The CDR3 contains 11 residues. The germline V and J ends were trimmed by 5 bases and 4 bases, with 6 bases remaining between them. CDR1 is SNHLY and CDR2 is FYNNEI in the germline V gene. Generated by immunoSEQ multiplex PCR, the TCRdb table keeps only in-frame clones and is missing some. The sample has some 220,000 clones, 70% to 90% seen once; the top ten hold roughly 2.8%. This sequence joins TRBV2 and TRBJ2-7; D gene unclear. Sample: peripheral blood. The source of this sequence is a man in his fifties or sixties who had recovered from COVID-19. The CDR3 nucleotides are TGTGCCAGCAGTATATTATACGAGCAGTACTTC. Amino acid sequence: CASSILYEQYF.